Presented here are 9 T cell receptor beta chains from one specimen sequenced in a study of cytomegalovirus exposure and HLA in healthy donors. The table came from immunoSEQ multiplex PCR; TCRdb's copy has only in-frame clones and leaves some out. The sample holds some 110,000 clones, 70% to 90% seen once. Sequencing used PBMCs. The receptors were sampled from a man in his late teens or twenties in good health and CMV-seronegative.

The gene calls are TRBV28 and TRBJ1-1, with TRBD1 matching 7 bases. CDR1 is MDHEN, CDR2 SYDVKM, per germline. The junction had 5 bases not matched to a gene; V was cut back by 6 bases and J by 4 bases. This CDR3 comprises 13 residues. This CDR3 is CASSLGGLTEAFF. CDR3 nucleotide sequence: TGTGCCAGCAGCCTAGGGGGCCTCACTGAAGCTTTCTTT.

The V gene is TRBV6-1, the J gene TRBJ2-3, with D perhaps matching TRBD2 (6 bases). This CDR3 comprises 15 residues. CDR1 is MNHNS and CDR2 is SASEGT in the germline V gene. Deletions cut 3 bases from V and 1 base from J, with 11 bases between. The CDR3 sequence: CASSEGWGGTDTQYF. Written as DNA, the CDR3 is TGTGCCAGCAGTGAGGGTTGGGGGGGCACAGATACGCAGTATTTT.

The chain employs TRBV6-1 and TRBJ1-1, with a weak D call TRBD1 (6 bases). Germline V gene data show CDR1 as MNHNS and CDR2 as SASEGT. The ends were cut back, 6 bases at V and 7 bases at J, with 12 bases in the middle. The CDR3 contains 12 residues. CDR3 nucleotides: TGTGCCAGCAGCCGACAGGAACTTGAAGCTTTCTTT. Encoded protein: CASSRQELEAFF.

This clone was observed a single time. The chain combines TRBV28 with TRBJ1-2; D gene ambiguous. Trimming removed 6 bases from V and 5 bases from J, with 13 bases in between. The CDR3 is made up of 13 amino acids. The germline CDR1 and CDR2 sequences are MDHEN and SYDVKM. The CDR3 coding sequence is TGTGCCAGCAGCCCCGGGGTTACATATGGCTACACCTTC. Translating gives CASSPGVTYGYTF.

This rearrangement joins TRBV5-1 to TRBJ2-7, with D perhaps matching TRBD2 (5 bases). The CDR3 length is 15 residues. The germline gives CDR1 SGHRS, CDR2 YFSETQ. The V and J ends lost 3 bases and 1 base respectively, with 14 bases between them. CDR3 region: CASSYRDSKSYEQYF. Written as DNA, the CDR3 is TGCGCCAGCAGCTACCGGGATTCGAAATCCTACGAGCAGTACTTC.

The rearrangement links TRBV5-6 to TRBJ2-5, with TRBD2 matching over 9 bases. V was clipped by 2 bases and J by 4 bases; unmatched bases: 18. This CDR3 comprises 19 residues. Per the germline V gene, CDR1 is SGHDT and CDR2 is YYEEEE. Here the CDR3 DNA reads TGTGCCAGCAGCTTAAGGGGGAGCGTAGCGGGGGTTCGATCAGAGACCCAGTACTTC. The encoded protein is CASSLRGSVAGVRSETQYF. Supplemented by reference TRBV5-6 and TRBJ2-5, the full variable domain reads DAGVTQSPTHLIKTRGQQVTLRCSPKSGHDTVSWYQQALGQGPQFIFQYYEEEERQRGNFPDRFSGHQFPNYSSELNVNALLLGDSALYLCASSLRGSVAGVRSETQYFGPGTRLLVL.

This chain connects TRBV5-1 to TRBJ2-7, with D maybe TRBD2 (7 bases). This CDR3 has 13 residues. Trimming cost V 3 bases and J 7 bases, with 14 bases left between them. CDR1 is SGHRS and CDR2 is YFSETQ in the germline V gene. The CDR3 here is CASSSGGGDEQYF. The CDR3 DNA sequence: TGCGCCAGCAGCTCGGGGGGCGGGGATGAGCAGTACTTC. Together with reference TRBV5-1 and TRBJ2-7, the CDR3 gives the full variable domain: KAGVTQTPRYLIKTRGQQVTLSCSPISGHRSVSWYQQTPGQGLQFLFEYFSETQRNKGNFPGRFSGRQFSNSRSEMNVSTLELGDSALYLCASSSGGGDEQYFGPGTRLTVT.

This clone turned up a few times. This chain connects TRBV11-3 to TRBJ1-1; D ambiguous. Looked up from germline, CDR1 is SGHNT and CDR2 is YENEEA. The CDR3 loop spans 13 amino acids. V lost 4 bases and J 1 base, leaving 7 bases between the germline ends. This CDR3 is CASSSRGNTEAFF. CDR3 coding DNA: TGTGCCAGCAGCTCTCGAGGGAACACTGAAGCTTTCTTT.

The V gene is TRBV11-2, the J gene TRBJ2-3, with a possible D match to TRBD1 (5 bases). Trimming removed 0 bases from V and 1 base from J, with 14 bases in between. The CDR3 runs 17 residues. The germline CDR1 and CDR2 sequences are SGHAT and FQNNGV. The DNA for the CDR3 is TGTGCCAGCAGCTTAGATCTTGGGGCGGTGGGCACAGATACGCAGTATTTT. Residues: CASSLDLGAVGTDTQYF.